The subject of this entry is one TCR beta chain. This record comes from a study of blood T cells in healthy people across ages. This CDR3 spans 15 amino acids. The trim removed 5 bases at V and 11 bases at J, leaving 13 bases unmatched. Germline lookup yields CDR1 SGHTA and CDR2 FQGNSA. Next came a second PCR, run for about 6 to 12 cycles, which used a sample-barcoded 5' primer along with a J-beta primer mix. TCRdb called the 5' RACE reads again in MiXCR, with one record for every CDR3 protein. This table holds about 2 million distinct CDR3 sequences, about 50% found once. Isolation recovered at least 7 million PBMCs from every sample.

The receptor's source is a woman aged 35 to 49 in good health. The V and J genes are TRBV7-2 and TRBJ2-5, with 11 bases identical to TRBD2. The sample was blood. The CDR3 loop reads CASSRGLAANNEQYF. The CDR3 DNA reads TGTGCCAGCAGCAGGGGACTAGCGGCAAACAATGAGCAGTACTTC. The whole variable domain, remainder taken from reference TRBV7-2 and TRBJ2-5, is GAGVSQSPSNKVTEKGKDVELRCDPISGHTALYWYRQSLGQGLEFLIYFQGNSAPDKSGLPSDRFSAERTGGSVSTLTIQRTQQEDSAVYLCASSRGLAANNEQYFGPGTRLLVL.